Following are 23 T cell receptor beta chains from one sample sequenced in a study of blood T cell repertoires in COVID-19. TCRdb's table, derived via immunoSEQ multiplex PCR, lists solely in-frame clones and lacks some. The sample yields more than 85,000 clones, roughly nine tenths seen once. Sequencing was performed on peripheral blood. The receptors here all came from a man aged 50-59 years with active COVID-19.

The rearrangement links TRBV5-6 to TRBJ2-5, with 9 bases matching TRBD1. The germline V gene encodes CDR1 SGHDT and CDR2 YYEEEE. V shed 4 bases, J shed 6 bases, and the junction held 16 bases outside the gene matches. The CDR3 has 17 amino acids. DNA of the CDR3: TGTGCCAGCAGCGCAAATGGACTGGGACAGGGTCGAAAGACCCAGTACTTC. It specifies CASSANGLGQGRKTQYF.

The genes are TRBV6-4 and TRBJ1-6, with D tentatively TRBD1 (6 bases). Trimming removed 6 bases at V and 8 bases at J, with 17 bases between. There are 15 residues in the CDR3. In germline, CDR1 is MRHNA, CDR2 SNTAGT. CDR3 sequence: CASSLQSSGDSPLHF. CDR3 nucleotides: TGTGCCAGCAGCCTCCAGTCCTCAGGGGATTCACCCCTCCACTTT.

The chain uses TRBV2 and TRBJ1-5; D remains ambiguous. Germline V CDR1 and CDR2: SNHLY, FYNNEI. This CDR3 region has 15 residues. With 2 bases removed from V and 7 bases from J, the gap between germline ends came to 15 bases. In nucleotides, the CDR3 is TGTGCCAGCAGTGAAACCAAGGTTGCGGCGCAGCCCCAGCATTTT. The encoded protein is CASSETKVAAQPQHF. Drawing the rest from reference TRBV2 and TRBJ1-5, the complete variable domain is EPEVTQTPSHQVTQMGQEVILRCVPISNHLYFYWYRQILGQKVEFLVSFYNNEISEKSEIFDDQFSVERPDGSNFTLKIRSTKLEDSAMYFCASSETKVAAQPQHFGDGTRLSIL.

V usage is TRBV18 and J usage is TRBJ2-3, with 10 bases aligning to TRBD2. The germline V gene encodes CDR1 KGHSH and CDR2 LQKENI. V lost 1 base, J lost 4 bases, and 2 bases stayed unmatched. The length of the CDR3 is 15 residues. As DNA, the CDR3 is TGTGCCAGCTCACCACTAGCGGGGGGTCCAGATACGCAGTATTTT. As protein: CASSPLAGGPDTQYF.

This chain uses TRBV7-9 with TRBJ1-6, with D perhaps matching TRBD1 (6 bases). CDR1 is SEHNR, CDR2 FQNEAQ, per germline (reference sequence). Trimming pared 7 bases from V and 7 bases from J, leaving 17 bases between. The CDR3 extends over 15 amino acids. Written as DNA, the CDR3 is TGTGCCAGCACCGGAAACAGGGTAGGGAATTCACCCCTCCACTTT. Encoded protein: CASTGNRVGNSPLHF.

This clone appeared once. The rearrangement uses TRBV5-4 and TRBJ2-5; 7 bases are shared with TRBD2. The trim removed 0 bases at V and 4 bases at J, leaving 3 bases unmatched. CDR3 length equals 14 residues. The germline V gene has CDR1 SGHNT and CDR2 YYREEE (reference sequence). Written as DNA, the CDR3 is TGTGCCAGCAGCTTGGCCGGCGGGGGAGAGACCCAGTACTTC. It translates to CASSLAGGGETQYF.

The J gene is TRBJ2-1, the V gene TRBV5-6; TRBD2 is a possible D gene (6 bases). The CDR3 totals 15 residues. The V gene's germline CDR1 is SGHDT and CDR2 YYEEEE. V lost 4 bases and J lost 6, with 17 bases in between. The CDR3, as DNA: TGTGCCAGCAGCACCGGACTAACCACCTCCAATGAGCAGTTCTTC. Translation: CASSTGLTTSNEQFF.

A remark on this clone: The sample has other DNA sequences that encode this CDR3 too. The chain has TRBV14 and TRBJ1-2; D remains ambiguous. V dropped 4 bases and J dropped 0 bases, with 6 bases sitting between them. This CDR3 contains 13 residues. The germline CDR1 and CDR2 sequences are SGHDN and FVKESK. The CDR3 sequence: CASSLQANYGYTF. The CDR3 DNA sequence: TGTGCCAGCAGCCTGCAGGCTAACTATGGCTACACCTTC.

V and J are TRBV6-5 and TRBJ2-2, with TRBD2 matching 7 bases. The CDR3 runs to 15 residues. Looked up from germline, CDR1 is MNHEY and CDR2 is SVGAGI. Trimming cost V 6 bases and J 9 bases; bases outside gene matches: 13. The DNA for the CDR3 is TGTGCCAGCAGCCCACCGACTAGCAACTTGAGGGAGCTGTTTTTT. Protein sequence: CASSPPTSNLRELFF.

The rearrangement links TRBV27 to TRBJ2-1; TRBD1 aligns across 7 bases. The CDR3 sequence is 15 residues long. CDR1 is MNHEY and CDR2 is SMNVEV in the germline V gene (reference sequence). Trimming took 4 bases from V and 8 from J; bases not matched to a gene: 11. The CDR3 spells CASSSKRQGTYEQFF. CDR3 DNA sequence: TGTGCCAGCAGTTCTAAGAGACAGGGTACCTATGAGCAGTTCTTC.

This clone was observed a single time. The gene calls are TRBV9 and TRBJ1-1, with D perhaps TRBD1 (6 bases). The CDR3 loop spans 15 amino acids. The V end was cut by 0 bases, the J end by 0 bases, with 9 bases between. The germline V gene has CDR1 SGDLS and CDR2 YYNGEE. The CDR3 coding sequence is TGTGCCAGCAGCGTAGGGGGGCAGTTGAACACTGAAGCTTTCTTT. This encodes CASSVGGQLNTEAFF.

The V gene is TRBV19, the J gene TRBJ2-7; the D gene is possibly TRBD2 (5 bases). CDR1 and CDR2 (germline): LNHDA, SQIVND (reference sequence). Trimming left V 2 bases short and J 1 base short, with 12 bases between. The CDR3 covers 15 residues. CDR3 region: CASSILMGVSYEQYF. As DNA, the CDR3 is TGTGCCAGTAGTATACTGATGGGAGTTTCCTACGAGCAGTACTTC.

CDR3 residues: CASSRLRNGGRDNEQFF. The CDR3 DNA follows: TGCGCCAGCAGCCGTTTACGCAACGGGGGGCGAGACAATGAGCAGTTCTTC. V gene TRBV5-1 combines with J gene TRBJ2-1; the D gene is possibly TRBD2 (7 bases). Germline CDR1 reads SGHRS; CDR2 reads YFSETQ. The CDR3 loop spans 17 amino acids. V was shortened by 4 bases and J by 5 bases, with 22 bases between the two germline ends. Filled out from reference TRBV5-1 and TRBJ2-1, the complete variable domain reads KAGVTQTPRYLIKTRGQQVTLSCSPISGHRSVSWYQQTPGQGLQFLFEYFSETQRNKGNFPGRFSGRQFSNSRSEMNVSTLELGDSALYLCASSRLRNGGRDNEQFFGPGTRLTVL.

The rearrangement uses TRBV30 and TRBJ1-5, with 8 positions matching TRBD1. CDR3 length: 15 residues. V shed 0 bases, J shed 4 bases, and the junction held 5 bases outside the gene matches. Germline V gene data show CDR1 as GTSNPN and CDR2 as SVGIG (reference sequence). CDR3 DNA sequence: TGTGCCTGGAGTGTACCCAGGGGGCGGAATCAGCCCCAGCATTTT. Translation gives CAWSVPRGRNQPQHF.

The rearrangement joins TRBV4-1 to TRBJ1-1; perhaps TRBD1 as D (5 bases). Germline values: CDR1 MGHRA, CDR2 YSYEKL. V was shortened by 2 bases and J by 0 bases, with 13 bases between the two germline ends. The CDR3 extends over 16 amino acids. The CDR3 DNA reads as TGCGCCAGCAGCCAACCGTCATTAGGGGTGAACACTGAAGCTTTCTTT. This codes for CASSQPSLGVNTEAFF.

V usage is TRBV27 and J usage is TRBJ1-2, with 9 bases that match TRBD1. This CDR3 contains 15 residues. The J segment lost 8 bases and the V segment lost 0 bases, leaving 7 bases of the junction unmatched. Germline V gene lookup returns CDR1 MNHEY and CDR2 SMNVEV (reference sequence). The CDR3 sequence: CASSLSLGQGRGYTF. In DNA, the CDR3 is TGTGCCAGCAGTTTATCGTTGGGACAGGGTCGGGGCTACACCTTC.

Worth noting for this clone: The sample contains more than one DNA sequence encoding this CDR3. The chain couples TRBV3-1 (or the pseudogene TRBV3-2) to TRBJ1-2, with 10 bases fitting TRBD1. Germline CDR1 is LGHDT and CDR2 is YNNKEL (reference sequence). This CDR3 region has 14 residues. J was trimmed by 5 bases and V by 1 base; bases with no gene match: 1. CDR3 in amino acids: CASSQGTGGYGYTF. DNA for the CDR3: TGTGCCAGCAGCCAAGGGACAGGGGGTTATGGCTACACCTTC.

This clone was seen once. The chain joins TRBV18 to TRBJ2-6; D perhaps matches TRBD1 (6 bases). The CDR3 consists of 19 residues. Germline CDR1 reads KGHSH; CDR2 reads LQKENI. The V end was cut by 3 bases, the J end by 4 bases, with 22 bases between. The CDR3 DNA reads TGTGCCAGCTCACCGTTCCGGGACACCGGGGTGTCCGGGGCCAACGTCCTGACTTTC. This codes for CASSPFRDTGVSGANVLTF.

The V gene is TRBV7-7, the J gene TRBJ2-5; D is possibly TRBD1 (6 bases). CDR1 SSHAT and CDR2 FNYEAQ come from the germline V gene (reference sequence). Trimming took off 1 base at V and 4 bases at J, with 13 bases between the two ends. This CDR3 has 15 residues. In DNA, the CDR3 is TGTGCCAGCAGCTTAGAGATGGGGACACTAGAGACCCAGTACTTC. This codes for CASSLEMGTLETQYF.

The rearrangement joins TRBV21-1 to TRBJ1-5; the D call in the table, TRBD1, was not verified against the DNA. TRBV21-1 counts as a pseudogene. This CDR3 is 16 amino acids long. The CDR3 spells CASSKEGSRRNQPQHF. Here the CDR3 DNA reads TGTGCCAGCAGCAAAGAGGGGTCCAGAAGAAATCAGCCCCAGCATTTT.

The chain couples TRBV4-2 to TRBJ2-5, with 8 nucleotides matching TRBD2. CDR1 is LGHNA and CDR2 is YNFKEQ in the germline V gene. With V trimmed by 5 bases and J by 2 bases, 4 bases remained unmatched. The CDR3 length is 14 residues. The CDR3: CASSAASGQETQYF. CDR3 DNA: TGTGCCAGCAGCGCGGCTAGCGGGCAAGAGACCCAGTACTTC.

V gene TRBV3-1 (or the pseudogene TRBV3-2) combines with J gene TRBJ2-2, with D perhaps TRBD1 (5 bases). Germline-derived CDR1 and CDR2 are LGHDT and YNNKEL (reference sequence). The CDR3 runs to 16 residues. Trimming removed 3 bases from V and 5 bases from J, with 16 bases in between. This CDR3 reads CASSQATVALTGELFF. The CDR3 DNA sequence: TGTGCCAGCAGCCAGGCGACAGTAGCCCTTACCGGGGAGCTGTTTTTT.

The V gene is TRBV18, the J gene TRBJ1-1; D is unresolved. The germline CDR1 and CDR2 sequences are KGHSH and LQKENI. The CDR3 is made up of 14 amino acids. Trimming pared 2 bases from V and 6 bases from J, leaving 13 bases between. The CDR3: CASSPAVNSPEAFF. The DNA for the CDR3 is TGTGCCAGCTCACCAGCCGTTAATAGCCCTGAAGCTTTCTTT.